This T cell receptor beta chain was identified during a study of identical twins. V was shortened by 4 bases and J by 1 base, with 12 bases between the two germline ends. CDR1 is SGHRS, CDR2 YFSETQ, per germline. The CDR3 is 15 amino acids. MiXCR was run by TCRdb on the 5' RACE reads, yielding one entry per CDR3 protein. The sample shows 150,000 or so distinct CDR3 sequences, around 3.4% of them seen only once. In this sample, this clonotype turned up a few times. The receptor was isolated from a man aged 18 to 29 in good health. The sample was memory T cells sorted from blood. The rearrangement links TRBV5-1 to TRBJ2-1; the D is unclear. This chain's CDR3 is CASSETPSSYNEQFF. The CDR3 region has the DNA TGCGCCAGCAGCGAGACTCCTTCTTCCTACAATGAGCAGTTCTTC.